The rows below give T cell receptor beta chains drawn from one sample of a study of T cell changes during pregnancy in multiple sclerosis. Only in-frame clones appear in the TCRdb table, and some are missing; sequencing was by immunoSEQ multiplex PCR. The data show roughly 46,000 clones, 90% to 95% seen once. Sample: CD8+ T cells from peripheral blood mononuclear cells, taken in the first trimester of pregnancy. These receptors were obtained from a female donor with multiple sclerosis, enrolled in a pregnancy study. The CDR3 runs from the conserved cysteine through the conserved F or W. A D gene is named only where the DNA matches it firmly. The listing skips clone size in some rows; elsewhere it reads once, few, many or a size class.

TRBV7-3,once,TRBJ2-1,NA,CASSAGLNSYNEQFF,TGTGCCAGCAGCGCCGGACTTAACTCCTACAATGAGCAGTTCTTC
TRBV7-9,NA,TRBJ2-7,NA,CASSRADGEQYF,TGTGCCAGCAGCCGCGCCGATGGCGAGCAGTACTTC
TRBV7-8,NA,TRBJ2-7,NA,CASSLDTSGSYEQYF,TGTGCCAGCAGCTTAGACACCAGCGGTTCCTACGAGCAGTACTTC
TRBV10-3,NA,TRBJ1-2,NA,CAISEVAGYGYTF,TGTGCCATCAGTGAAGTAGCGGGCTATGGCTACACCTTC
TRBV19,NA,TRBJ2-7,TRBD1,CASSPWTGVSSYEQYF,TGTGCCAGTAGTCCTTGGACAGGCGTAAGCTCCTACGAGCAGTACTTC
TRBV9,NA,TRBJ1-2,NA,CASSPGDSNYGYTF,TGTGCCAGCAGCCCAGGGGATTCTAACTATGGCTACACCTTC
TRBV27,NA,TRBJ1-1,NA,CASSKKEGLNTEAFF,TGTGCCAGCAGTAAGAAGGAGGGGCTGAACACTGAAGCTTTCTTT
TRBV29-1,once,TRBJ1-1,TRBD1,CSVEDPTGRNTEAFF,TGCAGCGTTGAAGACCCGACAGGGAGGAACACTGAAGCTTTCTTT
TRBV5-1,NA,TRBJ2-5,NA,CASRLGERLSWQETQYF,TGCGCCAGCCGGTTGGGGGAGCGACTAAGCTGGCAGGAGACCCAGTACTTC
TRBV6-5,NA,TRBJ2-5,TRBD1,CASSYGTGIQETQYF,TGTGCCAGCAGTTACGGGACAGGCATCCAAGAGACCCAGTACTTC
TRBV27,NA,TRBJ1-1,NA,CASSPEPGVGNTEAFF,TGTGCCAGCAGTCCAGAGCCAGGGGTAGGGAACACTGAAGCTTTCTTT
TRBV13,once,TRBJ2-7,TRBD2,CASSLAPSGVSSYEQYF,TGTGCCAGCAGCTTGGCCCCGAGCGGGGTTAGCTCCTACGAGCAGTACTTC
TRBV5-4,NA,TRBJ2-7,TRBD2,CASSLGLAGSNSEQYF,TGTGCCAGCAGCTTGGGGCTAGCGGGGTCGAATTCCGAGCAGTACTTC
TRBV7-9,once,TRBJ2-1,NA,CASSLGNADNEQFF,TGTGCCAGCAGCTTAGGAAATGCGGACAATGAGCAGTTCTTC
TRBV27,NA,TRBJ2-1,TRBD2,CASISGGAYNEQFF,TGTGCCAGCATCAGCGGGGGGGCCTACAATGAGCAGTTCTTC
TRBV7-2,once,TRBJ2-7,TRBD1,CASSSDRTSSYEQYF,TGTGCCAGCAGCTCGGACAGGACCTCCTCCTACGAGCAGTACTTC
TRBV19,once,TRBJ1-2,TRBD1,CASSIDRGTGNGYTF,TGTGCCAGTAGTATAGATCGAGGGACAGGGAATGGCTACACCTTC
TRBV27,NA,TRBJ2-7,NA,CASSSLAALSYEQYF,TGTGCCAGCAGTTCTCTAGCCGCCCTTTCCTACGAGCAGTACTTC
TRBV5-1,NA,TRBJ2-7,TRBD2,CASSLGLAGGYEQYF,TGCGCCAGCAGCCTCGGACTAGCGGGAGGGTACGAGCAGTACTTC
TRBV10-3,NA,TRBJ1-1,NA,CAISEFSGTEAFF,TGTGCCATCAGTGAGTTTTCAGGGACTGAAGCTTTCTTT
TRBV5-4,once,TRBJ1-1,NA,CASSLYSGNLAEAFF,TGTGCCAGCAGCTTGTATTCGGGGAATTTGGCTGAAGCTTTCTTT
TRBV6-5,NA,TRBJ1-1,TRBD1,CASSYKTGGSEAFF,TGTGCCAGCAGTTACAAAACAGGGGGAAGTGAAGCTTTCTTT
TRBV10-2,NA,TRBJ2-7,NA,CASSGGLSYEQYF,TGCGCCAGCAGCGGAGGCCTTTCCTACGAGCAGTACTTC
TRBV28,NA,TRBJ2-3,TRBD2,CASSLRGLAGTDTQYF,TGTGCCAGCAGTTTAAGGGGACTAGCGGGAACAGATACGCAGTATTTT
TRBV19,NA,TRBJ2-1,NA,CASSIEGERVSYNEQFF,TGTGCCAGTAGTATAGAGGGGGAGCGGGTCTCCTACAATGAGCAGTTCTTC
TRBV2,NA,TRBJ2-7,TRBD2,CASILSRLAGGYEQYF,TGTGCCAGCATCTTAAGTAGACTAGCGGGAGGGTACGAGCAGTACTTC
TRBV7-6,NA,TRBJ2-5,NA,CASSLDGGGSSETQYF,TGTGCCAGCAGCTTAGACGGCGGGGGCTCCTCGGAGACCCAGTACTTC
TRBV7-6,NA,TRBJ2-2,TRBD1,CASSAGQATGELFF,TGTGCCAGCAGCGCCGGACAGGCCACCGGGGAGCTGTTTTTT